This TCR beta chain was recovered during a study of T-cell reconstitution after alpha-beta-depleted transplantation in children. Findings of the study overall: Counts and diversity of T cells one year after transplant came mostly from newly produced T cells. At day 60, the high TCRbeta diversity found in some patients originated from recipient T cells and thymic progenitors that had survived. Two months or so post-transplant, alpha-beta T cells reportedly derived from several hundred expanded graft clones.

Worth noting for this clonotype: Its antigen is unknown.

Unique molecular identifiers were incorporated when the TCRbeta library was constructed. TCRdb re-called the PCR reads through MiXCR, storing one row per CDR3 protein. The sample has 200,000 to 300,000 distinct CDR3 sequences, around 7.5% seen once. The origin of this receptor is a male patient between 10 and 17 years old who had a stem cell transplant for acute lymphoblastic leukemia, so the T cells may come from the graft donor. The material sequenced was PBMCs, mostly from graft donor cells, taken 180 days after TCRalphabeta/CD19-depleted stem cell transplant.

In DNA, the CDR3 is TGCAGTGCCCGGACAGATACTAGCACAGATACGCAGTATTTT. Translating it yields CSARTDTSTDTQYF. The rearrangement links TRBV20-1 to TRBJ2-3; TRBD1 is a possible D gene (6 bases). The CDR3 contains 14 residues. The V gene lost 6 bases and the J gene lost 0 bases, with 13 bases spanning the gap. CDR1 is DFQATT and CDR2 is SNEGSKA in the germline V gene (reference sequence).